The 32 T cell receptor beta chains below all came from one sample that was sequenced in a study of cytomegalovirus exposure and HLA in healthy donors. It was with 60 Vbeta and 13 Jbeta primers that the PCR ran. Here immunoSEQ multiplex PCR was the method, and the copy in TCRdb shows in-frame clones only, minus some. Among tens of thousands of clones listed, over 75% were seen once. Sequencing used PBMCs. The receptors shown here come from a male donor in good health and CMV-seropositive.

The rearrangement joins TRBV5-1 to TRBJ1-1; no clear D. The germline gives CDR1 SGHRS, CDR2 YFSETQ. The CDR3 spans 15 residues. V was clipped by 4 bases and J by 7 bases, with 20 bases between them. This CDR3 reads CASSPTRQGLSEAFF. The DNA of the CDR3 is TGCGCCAGCAGCCCCACCAGACAAGGCCTAAGTGAAGCTTTCTTT.

In this sample, this clone turned up a few times. The rearrangement uses TRBV4-2 and TRBJ2-6, with TRBD1 matching over 9 bases. The CDR3 sequence is 19 residues long. The germline V gene encodes CDR1 LGHNA and CDR2 YNFKEQ. V trimming: 7 bases; J trimming: 2 bases; junction bases outside the gene matches: 15. This CDR3 reads CASIQQPGQGAAGANVLTF. The CDR3 region has the DNA TGTGCCAGCATCCAGCAACCGGGACAGGGCGCCGCTGGGGCCAACGTCCTGACTTTC.

In DNA, the CDR3 is TGTGCCTGGAGTGAGGGGGGGGCTCACTCCTACGAGCAGTACTTC. Its translation: CAWSEGGAHSYEQYF. The chain has TRBV30 and TRBJ2-5; tentatively, D is TRBD2 (7 bases). With the DNA end fitting TRBJ2-7 better, the J assignment may be wrong. Germline V CDR1 and CDR2: GTSNPN, SVGIG (reference sequence). The CDR3 spans 15 residues.

The sample holds a few counts of this clone. The chain combines TRBV18 with TRBJ2-6; TRBD1 is a possible D gene (5 bases). The germline V and J ends were trimmed by 1 base and 0 bases, with 10 bases remaining between them. Germline V gene lookup returns CDR1 KGHSH and CDR2 LQKENI. The CDR3 contains 17 residues. The CDR3 is CASSPQGPDSGANVLTF. In DNA, the CDR3 is TGTGCCAGCTCACCACAGGGGCCAGACTCTGGGGCCAACGTCCTGACTTTC.

This chain joins TRBV14 and TRBJ1-1; D ambiguous. Germline V CDR1 and CDR2: SGHDN, FVKESK. Deletions cut 4 bases from V and 0 bases from J, with 18 bases between. The CDR3 contains 17 residues. The CDR3 DNA reads TGTGCCAGCAGCCTAACAACGCGGACGGGAATGAACACTGAAGCTTTCTTT. This encodes CASSLTTRTGMNTEAFF.

The J gene is TRBJ1-1, the V gene TRBV9, with D perhaps TRBD1 (5 bases). Trimming took off 3 bases at V and 8 bases at J, with 11 bases between the two ends. CDR1 and CDR2 from the germline V gene are SGDLS and YYNGEE. CDR3 length: 12 residues. The CDR3 DNA reads TGTGCCAGCAGCGAGCCCAGACAGGAAGCTTTCTTT. It specifies CASSEPRQEAFF.

The chain joins TRBV28 to TRBJ2-4; the D gene is possibly TRBD1 (7 bases). Trimming removed 5 bases from V and 0 bases from J, with 14 bases in between. The CDR3 runs to 16 residues. The germline V gene has CDR1 MDHEN and CDR2 SYDVKM. In DNA form, the CDR3 reads TGTGCCAGCAGTGCACCAGGGGGGCTAGCCAAAAACATTCAGTACTTC. As protein: CASSAPGGLAKNIQYF.

The chain links TRBV7-9 to TRBJ1-3; D is ambiguous. With 0 bases removed from V and 3 bases from J, the gap between germline ends came to 6 bases. The germline CDR1 and CDR2 sequences are SEHNR and FQNEAQ (reference sequence). CDR3 size: 14 residues. In nucleotides, the CDR3 is TGTGCCAGCAGCTTAGCGGTTAGTGGAAACACCATATATTTT. It specifies CASSLAVSGNTIYF.

The J gene is TRBJ2-1, the V gene TRBV9; 10 bases map to TRBD2. The V and J ends lost 0 bases and 4 bases, in that order; junction bases with no gene match: 4. This CDR3 is 16 amino acids long. The germline gives CDR1 SGDLS, CDR2 YYNGEE. CDR3 DNA: TGTGCCAGCAGCGTAGTGTCTAGCGGGGGATACAATGAGCAGTTCTTC. Its protein product is CASSVVSSGGYNEQFF.

The rearrangement joins TRBV7-2 to TRBJ1-1; D is ambiguous. V gave up 3 bases and J gave up 0 bases, with 8 bases separating them. The CDR3 length is 14 residues. Germline CDR1 and CDR2: SGHTA and FQGNSA. This chain's CDR3 is CASSLHSLNTEAFF. CDR3 nucleotide sequence: TGTGCCAGCAGCTTGCACAGCTTGAACACTGAAGCTTTCTTT.

The gene calls are TRBV2 and TRBJ1-3; D not certain. Trimming removed 4 bases from V and 1 base from J, with 8 bases in between. Germline V gene lookup returns CDR1 SNHLY and CDR2 FYNNEI. This CDR3 spans 14 amino acids. The CDR3: CASSVRGSGNTIYF. In nucleotides, the CDR3 is TGTGCCAGCAGTGTTAGAGGTTCTGGAAACACCATATATTTT.

The J gene is TRBJ1-3, the V gene TRBV7-6; D might be TRBD1 (5 bases). Germline CDR1 SGHVS, CDR2 FNYEAQ. V gave up 4 bases and J gave up 0 bases, with 13 bases separating them. This CDR3 has 16 residues. The CDR3 loop is CASSSYQGDSGNTIYF. The CDR3 coding sequence is TGTGCCAGCAGCTCTTATCAGGGTGACTCTGGAAACACCATATATTTT.

V is TRBV2 and J is TRBJ1-1, with 7 bases that match TRBD1. Germline CDR1 is SNHLY and CDR2 is FYNNEI. Trimming at V came to 6 bases and at J to 1 base, leaving 5 bases not matched to a gene. The CDR3 has 14 amino acids. The CDR3 DNA follows: TGTGCCAGCAGCGACAGGGACGGGAACACTGAAGCTTTCTTT. It codes for CASSDRDGNTEAFF.

This chain connects TRBV28 to TRBJ2-7; D is ambiguous. Germline CDR1 is MDHEN and CDR2 is SYDVKM. With 6 bases removed from V and 0 bases from J, the gap between germline ends came to 12 bases. The CDR3 sequence is 14 residues long. Written as DNA, the CDR3 is TGTGCCAGCAGCACACGGGTAGGCTCCTACGAGCAGTACTTC. Its protein product is CASSTRVGSYEQYF.

The V call is TRBV7-2, the J call TRBJ2-2; D is possibly TRBD2 (6 bases). The length of the CDR3 is 14 residues. V shed 4 bases and J shed 7 bases, with 13 bases lying between them. Germline V gene sequence: CDR1 SGHTA, CDR2 FQGNSA. CDR3 loop: CASSSSPGVGELFF. Written as DNA, the CDR3 is TGTGCCAGCAGCTCTAGCCCGGGGGTCGGGGAGCTGTTTTTT.

This chain connects TRBV7-6 to TRBJ2-5; tentative D call: TRBD1 (6 bases). The CDR3 runs to 14 residues. V shed 1 base and J shed 4 bases, with 10 bases lying between them. Per germline, CDR1 SGHVS and CDR2 FNYEAQ. DNA of the CDR3: TGTGCCAGCAGCTTAGAAACAGGGCGAGAGACCCAGTACTTC. Encoded protein: CASSLETGRETQYF.

This clone was seen a handful of times. The chain joins TRBV19 to TRBJ1-2, with D perhaps matching TRBD1 (6 bases). With 9 bases removed from V and 4 bases from J, the gap between germline ends came to 12 bases. The CDR3 contains 12 residues. In germline, CDR1 is LNHDA, CDR2 SQIVND (reference sequence). CDR3 residues: CASARTAYGYTF. As DNA, the CDR3 is TGTGCCAGCGCCCGGACAGCCTATGGCTACACCTTC.

The chain carries TRBV7-9 and TRBJ2-3; TRBD2 is a possible D gene (6 bases). Germline values: CDR1 SEHNR, CDR2 FQNEAQ (reference sequence). The CDR3 covers 15 residues. Trimming stripped 6 bases from V and 4 bases from J, with 17 bases between. DNA of the CDR3: TGTGCCAGCAGTCCCGGGGCGGGACGATCAGATACGCAGTATTTT. Protein product: CASSPGAGRSDTQYF.

The V call is TRBV9, the J call TRBJ2-2; the match to TRBD2 covers 10 bases. The V gene's germline CDR1 is SGDLS and CDR2 YYNGEE. The V gene end was trimmed by 1 base and the J gene end by 6 bases; junction bases not matched to a gene: 3. This CDR3 is 15 amino acids long. CDR3 coding DNA: TGTGCCAGCAGCGTAACGGGACTAGCGTCCGGGGAGCTGTTTTTT. Encoded protein: CASSVTGLASGELFF.

The rearrangement links TRBV5-1 to TRBJ2-3; 8 bases line up with TRBD2. CDR1 SGHRS and CDR2 YFSETQ come from the germline V gene. The V segment lost 4 bases and the J segment 2 bases; nucleotides outside the gene matches: 6. The CDR3 spans 15 residues. CDR3 sequence: CASSPLAGPTDTQYF. CDR3 sequence (DNA): TGCGCCAGCAGCCCCTTAGCGGGGCCCACAGATACGCAGTATTTT. The whole variable domain, remainder taken from reference TRBV5-1 and TRBJ2-3, is KAGVTQTPRYLIKTRGQQVTLSCSPISGHRSVSWYQQTPGQGLQFLFEYFSETQRNKGNFPGRFSGRQFSNSRSEMNVSTLELGDSALYLCASSPLAGPTDTQYFGPGTRLTVL.

The chain is built from TRBV27 and TRBJ1-1; D is unclear. Germline V CDR1 and CDR2: MNHEY, SMNVEV (reference sequence). V gave up 5 bases and J gave up 1 base, with 8 bases separating them. The CDR3 runs 13 residues. The CDR3 sequence: CASSLTENTEAFF. CDR3 coding DNA: TGTGCCAGCAGTCTCACAGAGAACACTGAAGCTTTCTTT.

This clone has a count of ten or more. V is TRBV28 and J is TRBJ2-7; a weak D match, TRBD2 (5 bases). Germline lookup yields CDR1 MDHEN and CDR2 SYDVKM. The CDR3 is made up of 15 amino acids. Trimming left V 4 bases short and J 0 bases short, with 13 bases between. CDR3 protein: CASSSGLYTSYEQYF. CDR3 nucleotides: TGTGCCAGCAGTTCCGGACTCTATACCTCCTACGAGCAGTACTTC.

This chain connects TRBV7-9 to TRBJ2-3, with D possibly being TRBD2 (6 bases). V was clipped by 1 base and J by 0 bases, with 14 bases between them. Germline V lookup: CDR1 SEHNR, CDR2 FQNEAQ (reference sequence). This CDR3 is built from 17 residues. The CDR3 region is CASSLGISGLSTDTQYF. The CDR3 region has the DNA TGTGCCAGCAGCTTAGGCATAAGCGGACTAAGCACAGATACGCAGTATTTT.

The chain couples TRBV19 to TRBJ2-6, with unresolved D. V was cut by 4 bases and J by 0 bases, with 7 bases left in between. Per germline, CDR1 LNHDA and CDR2 SQIVND (reference sequence). There are 15 residues in the CDR3. The CDR3 coding sequence is TGTGCCAGTAGTACAGGCGTCTCTGGGGCCAACGTCCTGACTTTC. This sequence encodes CASSTGVSGANVLTF.

This clone was seen just once. The chain uses TRBV7-2 and TRBJ2-2; 9 bases are shared with TRBD2. Germline CDR1 SGHTA, CDR2 FQGNSA. This CDR3 is built from 17 residues. The junction had 7 bases not matched to a gene; V was cut back by 4 bases and J by 1 base. CDR3 amino acids: CASSSTISGRNTGELFF. CDR3 coding DNA: TGTGCCAGCAGCTCCACAATTAGCGGGAGGAACACCGGGGAGCTGTTTTTT.

The chain joins TRBV15 to TRBJ1-2, with TRBD1 matching over 9 bases. The CDR3 spans 13 residues. V was clipped by 3 bases and J by 7 bases; unmatched bases: 3. CDR1 LNHNV and CDR2 YYDKDF come from the germline V gene (reference sequence). The CDR3 DNA reads as TGTGCCACCAGCAGTGGGACAGGGTCTGGCTACACCTTC. Amino acid sequence: CATSSGTGSGYTF.

This clone was observed a single time. This sequence joins TRBV28 and TRBJ2-3; 7 nucleotides match TRBD1. The CDR3 runs 16 residues. Germline CDR1 MDHEN, CDR2 SYDVKM. With 2 bases clipped from V and 0 bases from J, the junction kept 5 bases outside the gene matches. This CDR3 is CASSLEGTVSTDTQYF. Here the CDR3 DNA reads TGTGCCAGCAGTTTAGAGGGGACAGTGAGCACAGATACGCAGTATTTT.

The chain combines TRBV7-9 with TRBJ2-7, with D maybe TRBD1 (5 bases). The CDR3 is 12 amino acids. Per germline, CDR1 SEHNR and CDR2 FQNEAQ (reference sequence). The V end was cut by 3 bases, the J end by 6 bases, with 9 bases between. CDR3 coding DNA: TGTGCCAGCAGCTTGGGGCTTGTCGAGCAGTACTTC. Encoded protein: CASSLGLVEQYF.

The chain employs TRBV6-1 and TRBJ2-1; 8 nucleotides line up with TRBD2. V lost 8 bases, J lost 7 bases, and 7 bases stayed unmatched. The CDR3 is 13 amino acids. Germline-derived CDR1 and CDR2 are MNHNS and SASEGT. The CDR3 loop reads CASLAGLVNEQFF. The CDR3 DNA reads as TGTGCCAGCCTAGCGGGTCTTGTGAATGAGCAGTTCTTC.

This clone was seen more than once but under ten times. This chain uses TRBV2 with TRBJ2-1, with 9 bases aligning to TRBD2. Germline-derived CDR1 and CDR2 are SNHLY and FYNNEI. This CDR3 is built from 16 residues. J lost 0 bases, V lost 6 bases, and 6 bases had no gene match. The CDR3 sequence is CASRALAGSSYNEQFF. The DNA for the CDR3 is TGTGCCAGCAGGGCACTAGCGGGCAGCTCCTACAATGAGCAGTTCTTC.

The chain employs TRBV5-1 and TRBJ1-1; 8 bases match TRBD1. The CDR3 has 15 amino acids. J gave up 0 bases and V 0 bases, and 1 base lay outside the gene matches. Germline lookup yields CDR1 SGHRS and CDR2 YFSETQ. This chain's CDR3 is CASSLGTGMNTEAFF. The CDR3 nucleotides are TGCGCCAGCAGCTTGGGGACAGGGATGAACACTGAAGCTTTCTTT.

CDR3 protein: CATSGTGFVYEQYF. The CDR3 DNA follows: TGTGCCACCAGCGGGACAGGGTTCGTCTACGAGCAGTACTTC. V gene TRBV15 combines with J gene TRBJ2-7, with 9 bases matching TRBD1. Germline lookup yields CDR1 LNHNV and CDR2 YYDKDF (reference sequence). The CDR3 runs to 14 residues. J lost 3 bases, V lost 5 bases, and 5 bases had no gene match.